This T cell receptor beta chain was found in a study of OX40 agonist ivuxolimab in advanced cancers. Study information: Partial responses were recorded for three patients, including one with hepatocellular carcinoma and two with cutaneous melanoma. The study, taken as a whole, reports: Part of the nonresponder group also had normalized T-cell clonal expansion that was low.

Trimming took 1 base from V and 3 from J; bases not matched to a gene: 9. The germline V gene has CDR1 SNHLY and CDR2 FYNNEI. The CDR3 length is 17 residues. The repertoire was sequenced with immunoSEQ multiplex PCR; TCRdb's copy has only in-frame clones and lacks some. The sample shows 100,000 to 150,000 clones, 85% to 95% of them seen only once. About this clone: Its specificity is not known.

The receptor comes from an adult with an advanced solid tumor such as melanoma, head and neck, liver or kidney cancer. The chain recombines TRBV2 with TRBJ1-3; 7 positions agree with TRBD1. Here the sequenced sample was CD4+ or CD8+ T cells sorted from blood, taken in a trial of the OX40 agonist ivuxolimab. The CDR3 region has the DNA TGTGCCAGCAGTGAAGAGTGGCTAGGGGGCCGTGGAAACACCATATATTTT. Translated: CASSEEWLGGRGNTIYF.